The entry below gives a single T cell receptor (beta chain) sequence along with its context. The antigen is unknown. This specimen comes from a study of T-cell memory formation after mild COVID-19. The V segment lost 0 bases and the J segment 3 bases; nucleotides outside the gene matches: 20. Germline-derived CDR1 and CDR2 are MNHEY and SVGAGI. This CDR3 is 20 amino acids long. Each CDR3 protein gets one entry after TCRdb re-called the 5' RACE reads with MiXCR. The table records about 160,000 distinct CDR3 sequences, about 28% of them present only once. Study-wide findings and caveats: The finding that pre-infection memory included some responding clones suggested that cross-reactive memory joined.

V is TRBV6-5 and J is TRBJ2-7; 7 bases agree with TRBD1. This TCR came from an adult woman who had mild COVID-19 (a few samples of this study predate the infection). Cell type and time point are not known. Sequencing was carried out using PBMCs or a T cell subset sorted from them (not recorded which). CDR3 residues: CASSYSPPPQKTDRNYEQYF. Written as DNA, the CDR3 is TGTGCCAGCAGTTACTCCCCACCCCCACAAAAAACGGACAGGAACTACGAGCAGTACTTC.